The source of this TCR beta chain is a study of naive and memory T cell subsets. Comment on this clonotype: Its antigen remains unknown.

Whole-study findings and limits: Possibly reflecting memory cells re-expressing CD45RA, a few larger clonotypes occurred in naive repertoires, especially CD8.

Germline V gene lookup returns CDR1 MDHEN and CDR2 SYDVKM. CDR3 size: 15 residues. The V gene end was trimmed by 6 bases and the J gene end by 3 bases; junction bases not matched to a gene: 10. Both TRBC1 and TRBC2 were covered by a beta constant-region primer of two equimolar oligonucleotides. The ligated cDNA underwent four PCR rounds using SP2 and nested alpha and beta constant-region primers. TCRdb fed the UMI-ligation and nested PCR reads into MiXCR, producing one record per CDR3 protein. This table holds roughly 92,000 distinct CDR3 sequences, around 11% found once. The V call is TRBV28, the J call TRBJ1-2; 7 bases match TRBD1. Input material: naive CD4+ T cells from blood. This TCR was sampled from a human donor in good health. CDR3 amino acids: CASRAPGTDHYGYTF. The CDR3 bases are TGTGCCAGCAGAGCTCCTGGGACAGACCACTATGGCTACACCTTC.